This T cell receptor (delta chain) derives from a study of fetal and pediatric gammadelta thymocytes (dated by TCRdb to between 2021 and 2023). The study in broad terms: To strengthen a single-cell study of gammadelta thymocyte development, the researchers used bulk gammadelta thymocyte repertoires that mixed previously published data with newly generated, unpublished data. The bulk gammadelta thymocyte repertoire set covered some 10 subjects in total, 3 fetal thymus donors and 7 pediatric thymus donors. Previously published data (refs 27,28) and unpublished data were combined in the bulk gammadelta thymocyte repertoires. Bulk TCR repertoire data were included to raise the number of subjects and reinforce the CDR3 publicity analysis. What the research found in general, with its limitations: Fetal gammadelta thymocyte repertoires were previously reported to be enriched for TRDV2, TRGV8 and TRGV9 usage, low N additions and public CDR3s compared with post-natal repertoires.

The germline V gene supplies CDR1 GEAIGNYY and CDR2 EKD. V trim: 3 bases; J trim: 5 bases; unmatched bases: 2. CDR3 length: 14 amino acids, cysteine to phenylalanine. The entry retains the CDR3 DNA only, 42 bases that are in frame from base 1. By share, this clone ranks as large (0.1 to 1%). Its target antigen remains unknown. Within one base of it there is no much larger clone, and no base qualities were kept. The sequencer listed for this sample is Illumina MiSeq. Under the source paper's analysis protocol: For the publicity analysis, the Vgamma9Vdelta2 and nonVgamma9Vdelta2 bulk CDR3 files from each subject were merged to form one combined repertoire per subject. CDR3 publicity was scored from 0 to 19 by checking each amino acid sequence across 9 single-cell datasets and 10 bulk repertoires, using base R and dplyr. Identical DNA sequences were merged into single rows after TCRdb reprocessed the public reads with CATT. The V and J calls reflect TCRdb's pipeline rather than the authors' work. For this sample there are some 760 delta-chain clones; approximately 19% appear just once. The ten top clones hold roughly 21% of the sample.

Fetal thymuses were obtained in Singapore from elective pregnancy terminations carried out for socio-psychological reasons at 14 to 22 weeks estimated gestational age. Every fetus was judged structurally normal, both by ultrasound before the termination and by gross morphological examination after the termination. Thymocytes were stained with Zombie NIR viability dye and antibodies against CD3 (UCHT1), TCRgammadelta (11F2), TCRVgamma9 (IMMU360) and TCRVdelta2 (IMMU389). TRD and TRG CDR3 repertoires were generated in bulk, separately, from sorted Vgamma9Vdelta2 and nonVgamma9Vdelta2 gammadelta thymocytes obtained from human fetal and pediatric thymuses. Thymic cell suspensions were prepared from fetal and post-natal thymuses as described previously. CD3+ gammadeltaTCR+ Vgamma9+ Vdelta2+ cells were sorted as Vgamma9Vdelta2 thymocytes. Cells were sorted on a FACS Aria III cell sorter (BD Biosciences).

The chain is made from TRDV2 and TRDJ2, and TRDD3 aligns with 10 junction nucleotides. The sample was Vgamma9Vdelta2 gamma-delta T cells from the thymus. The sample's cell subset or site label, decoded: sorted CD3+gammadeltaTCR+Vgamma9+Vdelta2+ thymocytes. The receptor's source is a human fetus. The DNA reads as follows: TGTGCCTGTGACGTACTGGGGGATACAGCACAACTCTTCTTT. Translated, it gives CACDVLGDTAQLFF.